This entry describes one TCR beta chain. The sample is drawn from a study of blood T cell repertoires in COVID-19. Study-level background: Samples of COVID-19 (acute and convalescent) were obtained from the United States, Italy and Spain.

The CDR3 is 17 amino acids. V dropped 4 bases and J dropped 0 bases, with 17 bases sitting between them. CDR1 SGHRS and CDR2 YFSETQ come from the germline V gene. Assay: immunoSEQ multiplex PCR; the TCRdb copy retains only in-frame clones and omits some. The sample has over 85,000 clones; 86% are singletons. Sequences were obtained from peripheral blood. The sequence came from an elderly woman with acute or convalescent COVID-19. The chain links TRBV5-1 to TRBJ1-5; possible D gene TRBD1, 6 bases. The CDR3 reads CASSPNRDNHSNQPQHF. For the CDR3, the DNA is TGCGCCAGCAGCCCGAACCGGGACAACCATAGCAATCAGCCCCAGCATTTT.